A selection of T cell receptor beta chains follows, all from one sample in a study of CXCR3-negative and CXCR3-positive naive CD8 T cells. TCRdb re-called the 5' RACE reads and shows each CDR3 protein once, DNA omitted. Its listing shows around 130,000 distinct CDR3 sequences. Material for sequencing was naive CXCR3+ CD8+ T cells from blood. These receptors all come from a human donor in good health. Some clones in this sample may be carry-over from other donors' samples. CDR3s include the opening cysteine and the closing phenylalanine or tryptophan. Each record gives: J gene, V gene, CDR3 length, CDR3 protein.

TRBJ2-5,TRBV14,19,CASSQEEVQGAVYQETQYF
TRBJ2-5,TRBV7-9,16,CASSSIRQGLQETQYF
TRBJ2-3,TRBV12-3/TRBV12-4,13,CASTSGGSDTQYF
TRBJ2-2,TRBV5-1,16,CASSTLWGQNTGELFF
TRBJ2-7,TRBV29-1,13,CSVVLGLGYEQYF
TRBJ2-1,TRBV7-9,17,CASSSPGGIAAHNEQFF
TRBJ2-6,TRBV27,17,CASSYLADDSGANVLTF
TRBJ2-1,TRBV28,15,CASSYRGRGDNEQFF
TRBJ2-7,TRBV28,16,CASSLLSSGSGYEQYF
TRBJ1-5,TRBV28,15,CASSRRGLSNQPQHF
TRBJ2-3,TRBV7-2,12,CASNRGTDTQYF
TRBJ2-7,TRBV29-1,13,CSAEGDSSYEQYF
TRBJ1-2,TRBV7-9,15,CASSLRPEFPYGYTF
TRBJ2-1,TRBV4-1,15,CASSQRDTTADEQFF
TRBJ2-2,TRBV6-6,12,CASSTLAGELFF
TRBJ2-1,TRBV4-1,16,CASSQDVSSGGGEQFF
TRBJ2-7,TRBV6-5,14,CASTRGQGFHEQYF
TRBJ1-1,TRBV27,14,CASSKRGGSTEAFF
TRBJ2-1,TRBV12-3/TRBV12-4,12,CASSYPRLEQFF
TRBJ2-3,TRBV28,16,CASSLSEDLTTDTQYF
TRBJ2-2,TRBV29-1,11,CSAREAGELFF
TRBJ2-7,TRBV5-1,15,CASSLEPVTLYEQYF
TRBJ2-7,TRBV6-2/TRBV6-3,14,CASSFVGNTYEQYF
TRBJ2-5,TRBV19,15,CASSNGDGLQETQYF
TRBJ2-7,TRBV7-9,16,CASSHPRDSIFYEQYF
TRBJ1-1,TRBV7-6,14,CAISPDRLTTEAFF
TRBJ1-1,TRBV5-6,13,CASSLKYITEAFF
TRBJ2-1,TRBV29-1,14,CSVERPVPYNEQFF
TRBJ1-2,TRBV20-1,13,CSARGTDHLGYTF
TRBJ1-2,TRBV12-3/TRBV12-4,12,CASSLDNYGYTF
TRBJ2-1,TRBV21-1,16,CASSSLGGQHYNEQFF
TRBJ2-3,TRBV20-1,15,CSAREVHILPDTQYF
TRBJ1-5,TRBV15,16,CATSRVADYSNQPQHF
TRBJ1-5,TRBV30,14,CASSGGHSYQPQHF
TRBJ2-1,TRBV23-1,13,CASSQSNNNEQFF
TRBJ2-5,TRBV4-1,13,CASSRTEKETQYF
TRBJ2-3,TRBV14,19,CASSQDPFTSGGYTDTQYF
TRBJ1-6,TRBV28,13,CASNRGPNSPLHF
TRBJ2-7,TRBV7-9,13,CASSLTGEGEQYF
TRBJ2-7,TRBV11-1,16,CASSLVGLAGSYEQYF
TRBJ2-1,TRBV11-3,14,CASSRGVGVNEQFF
TRBJ2-1,TRBV28,15,CASSLLAGERNEQFF
TRBJ1-1,TRBV7-3,15,CASSLLSGSGTEAFF
TRBJ2-1,TRBV29-1,13,CSVVLGDLGEQFF
TRBJ2-1,TRBV20-1,14,CSASRGGAYNEQFF
TRBJ2-7,TRBV2,14,CASSEVASGYEQYF
TRBJ2-5,TRBV6-6,17,CASSPSFEGSGGETQYF
TRBJ2-3,TRBV4-2,14,CASSGTSDTDTQYF
TRBJ2-1,TRBV9,14,CASNPGTGINEQFF
TRBJ2-7,TRBV7-9,13,CASSPSGAYEQYF
TRBJ1-1,TRBV5-1,14,CASSLGTTNTEAFF
TRBJ2-3,TRBV29-1,12,CSVLQMGDTQYF
TRBJ2-3,TRBV7-9,17,CASSLSGGDRIADTQYF
TRBJ2-7,TRBV30,15,CAWSDYQGAAYEQYF